A single sample is the source of the 11 T cell receptor beta chains below, sequenced in a study of CD8+CD57+ T cells in acquired aplastic anemia. TCR beta VDJ and CDR3 were profiled, and genomic DNA was the template. TCRdb reprocessed the reads via MiXCR and lists one record per CDR3 protein. This table holds about 160,000 distinct CDR3 sequences, 40% to 50% found once. Patients included in sequencing had previously demonstrated CD8+CD57+ cell expansion by flow cytometry. Sequencing was done on a sample of sorted CD4+, CD8+, or CD8+CD57+ T cells (not recorded which) from PBMCs. The receptors stem from a human donor with aplastic anemia.

This clonotype was observed at least ten times. The chain combines TRBV2 with TRBJ2-1, with TRBD2 matching over 7 bases. Germline V gene sequence: CDR1 SNHLY, CDR2 FYNNEI. Trimming removed 7 bases from V and 3 bases from J; junction bases left unmatched: 6. The CDR3 has 14 amino acids. The CDR3 DNA follows: TGTGCCAGCAAGGACGGCGGGGGCTACAATGAGCAGTTCTTC. This codes for CASKDGGGYNEQFF.

The chain has TRBV6-4 and TRBJ2-7; 10 bases align to TRBD1. Germline V gives CDR1 MRHNA, CDR2 SNTAGT. V trimming: 5 bases; J trimming: 4 bases; junction bases outside the gene matches: 5. The CDR3 runs to 14 residues. The CDR3 spells CASSLRDRGYEQYF. CDR3 bases: TGTGCCAGCAGTTTAAGGGACAGGGGATACGAGCAGTACTTC.

The sample holds a few counts of this clonotype. The chain recombines TRBV5-5 with TRBJ1-2; perhaps TRBD1 as D (5 bases). In germline, CDR1 is SGHKS, CDR2 YYEKEE (reference sequence). The ends were cut back, 0 bases at V and 3 bases at J, with 9 bases in the middle. The CDR3 is 14 amino acids. CDR3 in amino acids: CASSLEVGDYGYTF. CDR3 coding DNA: TGTGCCAGCAGCTTGGAGGTAGGGGACTATGGCTACACCTTC. The whole variable domain, filled in from reference TRBV5-5 and TRBJ1-2, reads DAGVTQSPTHLIKTRGQQVTLRCSPISGHKSVSWYQQVLGQGPQFIFQYYEKEERGRGNFPDRFSARQFPNYSSELNVNALLLGDSALYLCASSLEVGDYGYTFGSGTRLTVV.

V is TRBV12-3 or TRBV12-4 and J is TRBJ2-3; D gene unclear. V lost 6 bases, J lost 12 bases, and 13 bases lay in between. The CDR3 totals 11 residues. The CDR3, as DNA: TGTGCCAGCAGCCTAGGGCTTCCCCAGTATTTT. It specifies CASSLGLPQYF.

This clonotype was detected ten times or more. The J gene is TRBJ2-1, the V gene TRBV5-1; the D gene is possibly TRBD1 (5 bases). The germline CDR1 and CDR2 sequences are SGHRS and YFSETQ. V shed 4 bases and J shed 4 bases, with 21 bases lying between them. CDR3 length: 17 residues. The chain's CDR3 is CASSPRAGPKIYNEQFF. CDR3 nucleotide sequence: TGCGCCAGCAGCCCACGCGCAGGGCCTAAAATTTACAATGAGCAGTTCTTC.

In its sample, this clonotype was seen many times. This chain uses TRBV7-2 with TRBJ2-5, with D maybe TRBD2 (5 bases). The CDR3 sequence is 14 residues long. V lost 6 bases to trimming and J lost 4 bases, with 15 bases between them. Germline values: CDR1 SGHTA, CDR2 FQGNSA. CDR3 DNA: TGTGCCAGCAGGAGGGCCCTGGAAGTAGAGACCCAGTACTTC. It encodes CASRRALEVETQYF. The variable domain in full, completed from reference TRBV7-2 and TRBJ2-5, reads GAGVSQSPSNKVTEKGKDVELRCDPISGHTALYWYRQSLGQGLEFLIYFQGNSAPDKSGLPSDRFSAERTGGSVSTLTIQRTQQEDSAVYLCASRRALEVETQYFGPGTRLLVL.

This chain links TRBV6-1 with TRBJ2-7; tentatively, D is TRBD1 (5 bases). Trimming shortened V by 3 bases and J by 6 bases, and 6 bases separated the two germline ends. The CDR3 length is 11 residues. From germline, CDR1 is MNHNS and CDR2 SASEGT. CDR3 loop: CASSDGAEQYF. Here the CDR3 DNA reads TGTGCCAGCAGTGATGGGGCCGAGCAGTACTTC.

This clonotype came up many times. This chain joins TRBV10-1 and TRBJ1-2; no reliable D call. The CDR3 consists of 9 residues. V was clipped by 5 bases and J by 7 bases, with 2 bases between them. Germline CDR1 WNHNN, CDR2 SYGVQD (reference sequence). The CDR3 DNA is TGCGCCAGCAGTTGTGGCTACACCTTC. Translating it yields CASSCGYTF.

The gene calls are TRBV3-1 and TRBJ1-5; 9 nucleotides agree with TRBD1. This CDR3 comprises 17 residues. Germline assignment: CDR1 LGHDT and CDR2 YNNKEL (reference sequence). V was clipped by 4 bases and J by 2 bases; unmatched bases: 9. The CDR3 coding sequence is TGTGCCAGCAGCCTAGGACAGGGGACGAAGGGCAATCAGCCCCAGCATTTT. Protein sequence: CASSLGQGTKGNQPQHF.

This clonotype was seen at least ten times. The V and J genes are TRBV5-6 and TRBJ2-7; possible D gene TRBD1, 6 bases. Looked up from germline, CDR1 is SGHDT and CDR2 is YYEEEE. The CDR3 spans 15 residues. Trimming cost V 2 bases and J 1 base, with 13 bases left between them. This chain's CDR3 is CASSFDRSFSYEQYF. In DNA form, the CDR3 reads TGTGCCAGCAGCTTTGACAGGTCCTTTTCCTACGAGCAGTACTTC.

V and J are TRBV20-1 and TRBJ2-7, with D possibly matching TRBD2 (6 bases). The germline gives CDR1 DFQATT, CDR2 SNEGSKA (reference sequence). The CDR3 is 11 amino acids. Trimming removed 3 bases from V and 3 bases from J, with 6 bases in between. The CDR3 coding sequence is TGCAGTGCTAGGGAGGGCTACGAGCAGTACTTC. It is translated as CSAREGYEQYF.